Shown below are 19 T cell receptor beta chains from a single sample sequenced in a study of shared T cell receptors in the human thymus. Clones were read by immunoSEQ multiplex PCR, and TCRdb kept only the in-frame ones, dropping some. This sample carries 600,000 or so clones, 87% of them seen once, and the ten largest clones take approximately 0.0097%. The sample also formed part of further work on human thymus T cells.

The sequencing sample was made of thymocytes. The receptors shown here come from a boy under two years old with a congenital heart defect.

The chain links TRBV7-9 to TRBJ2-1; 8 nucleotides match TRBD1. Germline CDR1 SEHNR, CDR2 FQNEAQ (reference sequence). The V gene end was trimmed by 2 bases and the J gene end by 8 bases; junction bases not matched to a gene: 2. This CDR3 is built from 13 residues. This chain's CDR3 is CASSLPGGHEQFF. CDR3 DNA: TGTGCCAGCAGCTTACCAGGGGGCCATGAGCAGTTCTTC.

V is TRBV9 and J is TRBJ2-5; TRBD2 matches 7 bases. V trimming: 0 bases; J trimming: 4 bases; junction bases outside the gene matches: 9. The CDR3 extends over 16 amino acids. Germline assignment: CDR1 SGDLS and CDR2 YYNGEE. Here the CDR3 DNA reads TGTGCCAGCAGCGTAGCGGGAGGTCTGTATTCAGAGACCCAGTACTTC. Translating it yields CASSVAGGLYSETQYF.

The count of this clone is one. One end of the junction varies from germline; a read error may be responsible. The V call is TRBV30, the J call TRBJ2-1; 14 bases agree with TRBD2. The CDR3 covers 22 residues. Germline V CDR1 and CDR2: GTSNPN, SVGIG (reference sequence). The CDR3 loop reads CVWSDRGLAGESYTTSYNEQFF. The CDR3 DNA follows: TGTGTCTGGAGTGACCGGGGACTAGCGGGAGAATCCTACACCACCTCCTACAATGAGCAGTTCTTC.

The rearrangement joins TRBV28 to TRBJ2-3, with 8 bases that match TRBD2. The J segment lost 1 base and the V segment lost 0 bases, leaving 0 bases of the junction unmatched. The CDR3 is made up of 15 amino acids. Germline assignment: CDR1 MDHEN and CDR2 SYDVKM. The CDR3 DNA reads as TGTGCCAGCAGTTTATGGACTAGCGGCACAGATACGCAGTATTTT. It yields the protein CASSLWTSGTDTQYF.

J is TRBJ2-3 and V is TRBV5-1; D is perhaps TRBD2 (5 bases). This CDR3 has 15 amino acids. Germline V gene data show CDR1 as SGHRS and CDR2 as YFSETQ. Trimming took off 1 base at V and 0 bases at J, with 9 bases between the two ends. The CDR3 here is CASSLPWTSTDTQYF. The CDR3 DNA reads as TGCGCCAGCAGCTTGCCATGGACTAGCACAGATACGCAGTATTTT.

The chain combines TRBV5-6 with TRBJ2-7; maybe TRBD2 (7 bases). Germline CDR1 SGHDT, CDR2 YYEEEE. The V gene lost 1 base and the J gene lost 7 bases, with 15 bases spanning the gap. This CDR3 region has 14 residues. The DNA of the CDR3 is TGTGCCAGCAGCTTGAAGGGGGGGGTGGAGGAGCAGTACTTC. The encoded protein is CASSLKGGVEEQYF.

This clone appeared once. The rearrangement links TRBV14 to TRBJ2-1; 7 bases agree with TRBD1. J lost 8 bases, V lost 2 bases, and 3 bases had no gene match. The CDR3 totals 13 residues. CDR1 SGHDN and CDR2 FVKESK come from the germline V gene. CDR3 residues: CASSQRQGDEQFF. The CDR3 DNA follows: TGTGCCAGCAGCCAAAGGCAGGGGGATGAGCAGTTCTTC.

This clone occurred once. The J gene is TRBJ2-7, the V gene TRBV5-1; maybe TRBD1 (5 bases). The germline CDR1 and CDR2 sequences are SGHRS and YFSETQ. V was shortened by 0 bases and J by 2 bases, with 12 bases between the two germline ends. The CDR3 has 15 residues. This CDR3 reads CASSLASRTTYEQYF. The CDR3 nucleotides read TGCGCCAGCAGCTTGGCCTCTCGGACAACCTACGAGCAGTACTTC.

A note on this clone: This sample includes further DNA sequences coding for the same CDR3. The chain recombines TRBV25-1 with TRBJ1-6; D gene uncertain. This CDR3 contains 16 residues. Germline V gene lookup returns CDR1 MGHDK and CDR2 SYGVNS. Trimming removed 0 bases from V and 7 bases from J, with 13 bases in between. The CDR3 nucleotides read TGTGCCAGCAGTGAATATAAGCAGGCGGGCAATTCACCCCTCCACTTT. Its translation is CASSEYKQAGNSPLHF.

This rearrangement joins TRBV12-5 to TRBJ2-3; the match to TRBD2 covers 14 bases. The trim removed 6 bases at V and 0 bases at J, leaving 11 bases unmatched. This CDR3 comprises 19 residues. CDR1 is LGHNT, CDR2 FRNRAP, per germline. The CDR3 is CASGLSGTSGSTSTDTQYF. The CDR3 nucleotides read TGTGCTAGTGGGCTTTCCGGGACTAGCGGGAGTACTAGCACAGATACGCAGTATTTT.

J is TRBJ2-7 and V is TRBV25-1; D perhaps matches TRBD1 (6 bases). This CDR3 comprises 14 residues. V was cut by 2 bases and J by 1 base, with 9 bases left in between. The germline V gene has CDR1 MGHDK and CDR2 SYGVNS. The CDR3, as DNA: TGTGCCAGCAGTGAAAAACAGGGATCCTACGAGCAGTACTTC. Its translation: CASSEKQGSYEQYF.

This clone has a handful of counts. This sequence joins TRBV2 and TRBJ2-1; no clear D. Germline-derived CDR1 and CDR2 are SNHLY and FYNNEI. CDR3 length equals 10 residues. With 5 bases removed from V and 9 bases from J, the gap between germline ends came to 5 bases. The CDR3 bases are TGTGCCAGCAGTCGAGTTGAGCAGTTCTTC. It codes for CASSRVEQFF.

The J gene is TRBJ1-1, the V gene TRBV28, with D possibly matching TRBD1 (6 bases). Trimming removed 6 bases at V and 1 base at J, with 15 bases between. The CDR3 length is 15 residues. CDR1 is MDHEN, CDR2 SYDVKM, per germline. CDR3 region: CASRPGTKRNTEAFF. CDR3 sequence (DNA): TGTGCCAGCAGGCCCGGGACAAAAAGGAACACTGAAGCTTTCTTT.

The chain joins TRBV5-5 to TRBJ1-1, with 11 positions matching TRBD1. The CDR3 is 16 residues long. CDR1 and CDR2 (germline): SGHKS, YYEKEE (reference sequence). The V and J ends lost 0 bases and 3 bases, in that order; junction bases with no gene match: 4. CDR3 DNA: TGTGCCAGCAGCTTGGCCGGACAGGGGGCGGACACTGAAGCTTTCTTT. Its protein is CASSLAGQGADTEAFF.

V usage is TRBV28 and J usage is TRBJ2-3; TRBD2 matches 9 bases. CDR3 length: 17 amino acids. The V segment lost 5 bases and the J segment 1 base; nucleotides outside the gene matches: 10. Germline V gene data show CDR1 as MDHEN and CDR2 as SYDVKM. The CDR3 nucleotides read TGTGCCAGCAGTCCCCAAAACCGGACTAGCGGCACAGATACGCAGTATTTT. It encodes CASSPQNRTSGTDTQYF.

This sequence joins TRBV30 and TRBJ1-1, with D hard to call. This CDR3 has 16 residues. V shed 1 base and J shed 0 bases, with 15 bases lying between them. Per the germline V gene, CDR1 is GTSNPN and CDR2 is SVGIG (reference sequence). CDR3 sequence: CAWSGWEVGMNTEAFF. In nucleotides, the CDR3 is TGTGCCTGGAGTGGTTGGGAGGTAGGGATGAACACTGAAGCTTTCTTT.

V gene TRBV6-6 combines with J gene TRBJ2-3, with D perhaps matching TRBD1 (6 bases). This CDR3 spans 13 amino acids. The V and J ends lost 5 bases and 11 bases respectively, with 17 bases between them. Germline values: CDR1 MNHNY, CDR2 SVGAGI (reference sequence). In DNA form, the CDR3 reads TGTGCCAGCAGTCTACGGGACAACCCAGGGCAGTATTTT. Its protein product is CASSLRDNPGQYF.

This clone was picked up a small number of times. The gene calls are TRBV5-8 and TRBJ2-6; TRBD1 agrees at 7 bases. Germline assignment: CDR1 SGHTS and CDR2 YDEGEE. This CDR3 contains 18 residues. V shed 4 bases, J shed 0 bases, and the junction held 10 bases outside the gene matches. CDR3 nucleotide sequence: TGTGCCAGCAGCCATGGGGACAGTCAACTCTCTGGGGCCAACGTCCTGACTTTC. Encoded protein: CASSHGDSQLSGANVLTF.

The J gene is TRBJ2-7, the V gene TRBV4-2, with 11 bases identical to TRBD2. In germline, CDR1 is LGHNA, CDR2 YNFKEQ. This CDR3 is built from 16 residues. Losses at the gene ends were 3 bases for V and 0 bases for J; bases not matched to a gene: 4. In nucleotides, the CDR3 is TGTGCCAGCAGCCATGGACTAGCGGGTCCCTCCTACGAGCAGTACTTC. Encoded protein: CASSHGLAGPSYEQYF.